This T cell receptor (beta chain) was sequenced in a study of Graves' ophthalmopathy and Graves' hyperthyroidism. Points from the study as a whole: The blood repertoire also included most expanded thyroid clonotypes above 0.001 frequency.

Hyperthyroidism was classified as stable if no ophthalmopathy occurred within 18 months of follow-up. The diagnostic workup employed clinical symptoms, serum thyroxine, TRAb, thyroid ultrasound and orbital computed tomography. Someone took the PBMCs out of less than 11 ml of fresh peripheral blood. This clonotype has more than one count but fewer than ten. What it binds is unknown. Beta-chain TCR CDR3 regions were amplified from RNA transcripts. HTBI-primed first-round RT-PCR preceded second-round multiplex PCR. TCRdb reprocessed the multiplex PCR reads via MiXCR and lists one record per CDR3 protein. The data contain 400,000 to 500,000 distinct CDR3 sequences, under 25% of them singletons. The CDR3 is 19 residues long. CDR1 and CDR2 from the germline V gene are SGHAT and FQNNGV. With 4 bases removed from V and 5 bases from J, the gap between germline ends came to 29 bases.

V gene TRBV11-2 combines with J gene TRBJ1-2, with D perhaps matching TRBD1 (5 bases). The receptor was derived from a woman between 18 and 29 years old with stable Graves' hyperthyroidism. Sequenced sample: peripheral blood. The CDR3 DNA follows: TGTGCCAGCAGCTACTCTCCGACAAAGGCAGGGATGACCTGGTATGGCTACACCTTC. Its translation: CASSYSPTKAGMTWYGYTF.